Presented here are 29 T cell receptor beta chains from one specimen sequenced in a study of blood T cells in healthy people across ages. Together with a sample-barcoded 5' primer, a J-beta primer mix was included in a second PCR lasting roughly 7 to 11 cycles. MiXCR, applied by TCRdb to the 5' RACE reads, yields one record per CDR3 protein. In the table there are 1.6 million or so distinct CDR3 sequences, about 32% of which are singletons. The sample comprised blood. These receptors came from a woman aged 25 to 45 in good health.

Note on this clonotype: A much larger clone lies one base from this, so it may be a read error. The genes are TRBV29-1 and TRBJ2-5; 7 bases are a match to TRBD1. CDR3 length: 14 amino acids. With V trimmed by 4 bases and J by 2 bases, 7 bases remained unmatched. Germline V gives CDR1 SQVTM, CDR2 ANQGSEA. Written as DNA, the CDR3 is TGCAGCGTTGGCTACTGGGACAGACAAGAGACCCAGTACTTC. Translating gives CSVGYWDRQETQYF.

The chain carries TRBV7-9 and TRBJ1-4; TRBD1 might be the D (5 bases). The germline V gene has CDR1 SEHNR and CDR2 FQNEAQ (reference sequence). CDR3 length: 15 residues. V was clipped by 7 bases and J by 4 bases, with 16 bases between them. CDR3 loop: CASTPTGTVNEKLFF. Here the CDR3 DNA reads TGTGCCAGCACCCCGACCGGGACCGTTAATGAAAAACTGTTTTTT.

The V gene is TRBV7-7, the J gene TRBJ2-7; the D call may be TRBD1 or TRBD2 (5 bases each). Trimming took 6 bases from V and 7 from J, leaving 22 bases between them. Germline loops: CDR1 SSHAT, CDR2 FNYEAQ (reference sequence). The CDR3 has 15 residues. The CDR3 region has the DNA TGTGCCAGCAGTTCGGGACGCAGCTCCTACAATGAGCAGTACTTC. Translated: CASSSGRSSYNEQYF.

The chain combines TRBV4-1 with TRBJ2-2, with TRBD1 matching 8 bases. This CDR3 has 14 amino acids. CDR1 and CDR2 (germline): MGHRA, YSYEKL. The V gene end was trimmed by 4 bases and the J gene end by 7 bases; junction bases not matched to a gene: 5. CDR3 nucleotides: TGCGCCAGCAGCCGCACAGGGGGGTACGGGGAGCTGTTTTTT. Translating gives CASSRTGGYGELFF.

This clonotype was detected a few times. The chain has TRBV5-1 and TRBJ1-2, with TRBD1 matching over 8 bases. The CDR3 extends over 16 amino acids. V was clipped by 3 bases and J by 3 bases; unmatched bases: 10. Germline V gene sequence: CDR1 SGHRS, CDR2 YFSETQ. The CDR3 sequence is CASSSFGQGADYGYTF. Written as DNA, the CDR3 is TGCGCCAGCAGCTCATTTGGGCAGGGGGCGGACTATGGCTACACCTTC.

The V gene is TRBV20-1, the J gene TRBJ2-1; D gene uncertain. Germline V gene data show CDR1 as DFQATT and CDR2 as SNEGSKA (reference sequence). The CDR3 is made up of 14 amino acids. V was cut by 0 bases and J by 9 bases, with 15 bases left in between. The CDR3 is CSARDHKGHGEQFF. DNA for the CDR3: TGCAGTGCTAGAGATCATAAGGGCCACGGTGAGCAGTTCTTC.

CDR3 amino acids: CASRAGGQGYEQYF. The CDR3 nucleotides read TGTGCCAGCAGGGCAGGGGGACAGGGCTACGAGCAGTACTTC. V is TRBV13 and J is TRBJ2-7, with TRBD1 matching over 9 bases. Germline CDR1 PRHDT, CDR2 FYEKMQ (reference sequence). This CDR3 has 14 amino acids. The V and J ends lost 6 bases and 3 bases, in that order; junction bases with no gene match: 6.

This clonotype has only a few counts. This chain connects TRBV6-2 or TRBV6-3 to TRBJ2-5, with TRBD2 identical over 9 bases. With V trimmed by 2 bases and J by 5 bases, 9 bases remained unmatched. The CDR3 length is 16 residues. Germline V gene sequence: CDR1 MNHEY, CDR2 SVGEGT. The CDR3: CASSYRAGGPFETQYF. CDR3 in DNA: TGTGCCAGCAGTTACCGGGCGGGGGGGCCGTTTGAGACCCAGTACTTC.

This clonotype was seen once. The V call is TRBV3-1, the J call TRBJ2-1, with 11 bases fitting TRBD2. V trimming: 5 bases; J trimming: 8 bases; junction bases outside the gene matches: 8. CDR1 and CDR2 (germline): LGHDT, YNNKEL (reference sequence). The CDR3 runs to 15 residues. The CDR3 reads CASSDGSSGGYEQFF. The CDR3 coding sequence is TGTGCCAGCAGCGACGGGTCTAGCGGGGGGTATGAGCAGTTCTTC.

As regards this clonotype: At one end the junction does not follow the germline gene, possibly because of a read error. The CDR3 spells CASRTPWDSSSGANVLTF. DNA for the CDR3: TGTGCCAGCAGAACCCCCTGGGACTCTAGCTCTGGAGCCAACGTCCTGACTTTC. The chain carries TRBV6-1 and TRBJ2-6; possible D gene TRBD2, 6 bases. CDR1 and CDR2 (germline): MNHNS, SASEGT. This CDR3 contains 18 residues.

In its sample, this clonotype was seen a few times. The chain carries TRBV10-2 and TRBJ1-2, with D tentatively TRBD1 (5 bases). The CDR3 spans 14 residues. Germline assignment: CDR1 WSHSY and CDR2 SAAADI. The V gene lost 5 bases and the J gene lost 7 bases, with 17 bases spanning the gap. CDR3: CASSPQGGVGGYTF. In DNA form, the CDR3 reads TGCGCCAGCAGTCCCCAGGGCGGGGTTGGTGGCTACACCTTC.

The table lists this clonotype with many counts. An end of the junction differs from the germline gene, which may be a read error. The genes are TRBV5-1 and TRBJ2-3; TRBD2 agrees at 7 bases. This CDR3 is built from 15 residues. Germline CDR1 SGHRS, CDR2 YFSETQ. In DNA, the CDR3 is TGTGCCAGCAGCTTAGTTGCGGGGGGCACAGATACGCAGTATTTT. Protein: CASSLVAGGTDTQYF.

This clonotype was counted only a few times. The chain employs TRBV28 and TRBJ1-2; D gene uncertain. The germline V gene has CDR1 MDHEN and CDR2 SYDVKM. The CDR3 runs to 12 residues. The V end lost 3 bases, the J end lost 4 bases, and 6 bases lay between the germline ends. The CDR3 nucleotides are TGTGCCAGCAGTTTCACAGCCTATGGCTACACCTTC. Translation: CASSFTAYGYTF.

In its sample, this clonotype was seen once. CDR3 region: CASMGGGMIYEQYF. DNA for the CDR3: TGTGCCAGCATGGGCGGAGGGATGATCTACGAGCAGTACTTC. The chain combines TRBV2 with TRBJ2-5; tentatively, D is TRBD2 (6 bases). The J call is in doubt because the DNA end fits TRBJ2-7 better. The V gene's germline CDR1 is SNHLY and CDR2 FYNNEI. This CDR3 comprises 14 residues.

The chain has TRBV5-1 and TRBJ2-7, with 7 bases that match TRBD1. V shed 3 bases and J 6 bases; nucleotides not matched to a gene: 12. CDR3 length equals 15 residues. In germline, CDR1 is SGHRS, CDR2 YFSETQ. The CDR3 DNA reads TGCGCCAGCAGCTCAAAACCAAGGACAGGCCTCGAGCAGTACTTC. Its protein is CASSSKPRTGLEQYF.

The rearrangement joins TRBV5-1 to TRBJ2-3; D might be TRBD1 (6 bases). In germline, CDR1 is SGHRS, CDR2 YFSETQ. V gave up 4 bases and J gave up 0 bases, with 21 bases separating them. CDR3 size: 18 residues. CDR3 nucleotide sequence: TGCGCCAGCAGCCCTATCGGCGGACAGTTCCGTAGCACAGATACGCAGTATTTT. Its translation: CASSPIGGQFRSTDTQYF.

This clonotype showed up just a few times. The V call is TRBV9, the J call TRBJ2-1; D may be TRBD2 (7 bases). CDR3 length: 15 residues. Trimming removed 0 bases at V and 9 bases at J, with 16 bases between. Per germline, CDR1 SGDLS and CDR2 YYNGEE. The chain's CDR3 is CASSVGEGGPPEQFF. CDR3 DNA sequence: TGTGCCAGCAGCGTAGGGGAGGGGGGGCCTCCTGAGCAGTTCTTC.

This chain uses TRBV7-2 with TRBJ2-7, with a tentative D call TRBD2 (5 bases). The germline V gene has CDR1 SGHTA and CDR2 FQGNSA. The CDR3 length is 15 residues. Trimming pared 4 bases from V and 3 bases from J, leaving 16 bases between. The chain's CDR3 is CASSYGPERSYEQYF. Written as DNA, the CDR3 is TGTGCCAGCAGCTACGGGCCAGAGCGGAGCTACGAGCAGTACTTC.

In nucleotides, the CDR3 is TGTGCCAGCACCAACCCCAGGGACAGGAGCACCGGGGAGCTGTTTTTT. Protein sequence: CASTNPRDRSTGELFF. The rearrangement links TRBV7-9 to TRBJ2-2, with 8 bases fitting TRBD1. Trimming at V came to 7 bases and at J to 4 bases, leaving 11 bases not matched to a gene. Germline V gene data show CDR1 as SEHNR and CDR2 as FQNEAQ (reference sequence). The CDR3 has 16 amino acids.

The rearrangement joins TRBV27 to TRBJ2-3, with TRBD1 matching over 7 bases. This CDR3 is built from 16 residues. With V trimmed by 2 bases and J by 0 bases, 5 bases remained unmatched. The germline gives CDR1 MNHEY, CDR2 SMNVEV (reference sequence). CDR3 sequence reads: CASSLRAQGSTDTQYF. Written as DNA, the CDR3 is TGTGCCAGCAGTTTAAGAGCACAGGGGAGCACAGATACGCAGTATTTT.

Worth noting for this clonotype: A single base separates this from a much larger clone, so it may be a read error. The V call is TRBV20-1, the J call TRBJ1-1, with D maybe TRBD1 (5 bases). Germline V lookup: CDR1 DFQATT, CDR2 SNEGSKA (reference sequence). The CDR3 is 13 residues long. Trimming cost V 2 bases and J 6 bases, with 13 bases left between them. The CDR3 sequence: CSARRGWDAEAFF. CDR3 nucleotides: TGCAGTGCTAGACGAGGATGGGACGCTGAAGCTTTCTTT.

The CDR3 loop is CASSVAHPDTQYF. The DNA for the CDR3 is TGTGCCAGCAGCGTAGCCCACCCGGATACGCAGTATTTT. The genes are TRBV9 and TRBJ2-3; D call uncertain. The ends were cut back, 0 bases at V and 6 bases at J, with 8 bases in the middle. The CDR3 has 13 amino acids. In germline, CDR1 is SGDLS, CDR2 YYNGEE.

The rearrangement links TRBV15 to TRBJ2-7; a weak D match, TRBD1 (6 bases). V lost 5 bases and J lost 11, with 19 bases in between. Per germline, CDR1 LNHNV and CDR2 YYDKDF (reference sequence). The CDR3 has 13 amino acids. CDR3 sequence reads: CATSPKAQGKKYF. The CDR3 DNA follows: TGTGCCACCAGCCCCAAGGCCCAGGGGAAGAAGTACTTC.

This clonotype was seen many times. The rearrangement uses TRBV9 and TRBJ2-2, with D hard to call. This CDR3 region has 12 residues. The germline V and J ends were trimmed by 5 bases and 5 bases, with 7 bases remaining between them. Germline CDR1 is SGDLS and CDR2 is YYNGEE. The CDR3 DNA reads TGTGCCAGCAGTGGGAATACCGGGGAGCTGTTTTTT. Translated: CASSGNTGELFF.

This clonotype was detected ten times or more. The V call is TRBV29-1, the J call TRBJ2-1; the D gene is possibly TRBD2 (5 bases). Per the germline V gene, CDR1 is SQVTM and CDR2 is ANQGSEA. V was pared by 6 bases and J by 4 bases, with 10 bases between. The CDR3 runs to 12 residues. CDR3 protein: CSVEREYNEQFF. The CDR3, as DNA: TGCAGCGTGGAGAGGGAATACAATGAGCAGTTCTTC.

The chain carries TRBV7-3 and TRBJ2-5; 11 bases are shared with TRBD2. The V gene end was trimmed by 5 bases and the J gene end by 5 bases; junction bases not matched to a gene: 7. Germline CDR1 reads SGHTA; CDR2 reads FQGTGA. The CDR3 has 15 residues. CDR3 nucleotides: TGTGCCAGCAGCATGGGACTAGCGGCCTCGGAGACCCAGTACTTC. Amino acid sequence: CASSMGLAASETQYF.

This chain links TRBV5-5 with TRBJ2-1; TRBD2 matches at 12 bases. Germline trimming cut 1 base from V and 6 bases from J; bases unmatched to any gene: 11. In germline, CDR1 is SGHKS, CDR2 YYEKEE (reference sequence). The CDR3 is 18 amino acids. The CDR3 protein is CASSLTLAGGVTINEQFF. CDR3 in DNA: TGTGCCAGCAGCTTGACGCTAGCGGGAGGGGTTACCATCAATGAGCAGTTCTTC.

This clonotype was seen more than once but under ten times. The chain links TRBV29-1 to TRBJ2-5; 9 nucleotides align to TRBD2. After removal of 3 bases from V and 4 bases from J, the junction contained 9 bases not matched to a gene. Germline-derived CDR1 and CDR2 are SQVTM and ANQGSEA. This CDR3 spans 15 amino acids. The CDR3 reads CSVDEWLAGRETQYF. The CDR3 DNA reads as TGCAGCGTTGATGAATGGCTAGCGGGGAGAGAGACCCAGTACTTC. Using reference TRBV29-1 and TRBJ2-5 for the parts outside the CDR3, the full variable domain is SAVISQKPSRDICQRGTSLTIQCQVDSQVTMMFWYRQQPGQSLTLIATANQGSEATYESGFVIDKFPISRPNLTFSTLTVSNMSPEDSSIYLCSVDEWLAGRETQYFGPGTRLLVL.

The DNA of the CDR3 is TGTGCCAGCAGCCACGAACGGGGGAGCTCCTACAATGAGCAGTTCTTC. This codes for CASSHERGSSYNEQFF. The chain carries TRBV3-1 and TRBJ2-1; tentative D call: TRBD2 (6 bases). This CDR3 has 16 residues. Per germline, CDR1 LGHDT and CDR2 YNNKEL (reference sequence). The V end was cut by 3 bases, the J end by 0 bases, with 12 bases between.